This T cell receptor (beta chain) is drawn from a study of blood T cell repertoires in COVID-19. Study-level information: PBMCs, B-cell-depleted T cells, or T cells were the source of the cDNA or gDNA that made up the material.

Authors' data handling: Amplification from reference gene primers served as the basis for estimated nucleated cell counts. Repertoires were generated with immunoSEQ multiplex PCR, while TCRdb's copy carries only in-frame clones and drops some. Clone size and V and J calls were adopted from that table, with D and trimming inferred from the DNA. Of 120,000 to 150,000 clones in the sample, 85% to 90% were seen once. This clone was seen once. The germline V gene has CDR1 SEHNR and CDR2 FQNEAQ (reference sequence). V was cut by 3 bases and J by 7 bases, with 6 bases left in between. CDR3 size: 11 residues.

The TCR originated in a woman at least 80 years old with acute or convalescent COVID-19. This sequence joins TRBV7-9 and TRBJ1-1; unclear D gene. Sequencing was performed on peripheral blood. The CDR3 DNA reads TGTGCCAGCAGCTTGTACGGTGAAGCTTTCTTT. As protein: CASSLYGEAFF.